This passage covers 19 T cell receptor beta chains from one sample sequenced in a study of T cell responses to AZD1222 COVID-19 vaccine. The table came from immunoSEQ multiplex PCR; TCRdb's copy has only in-frame clones and leaves some out. The sample records around 100,000 clones, 85% to 95% being singletons. The source was peripheral blood, collected on day 0 of AZD1222 vaccination. Source of these receptors: an adult in good health.

This rearrangement joins TRBV27 to TRBJ1-1, with D maybe TRBD1 (6 bases). Germline-derived CDR1 and CDR2 are MNHEY and SMNVEV (reference sequence). V was pared by 4 bases and J by 0 bases, with 21 bases between. This CDR3 is 18 amino acids long. CDR3 coding DNA: TGTGCCAGCAGTTCCCACCCCCGGGACATATACATGAACACTGAAGCTTTCTTT. Protein: CASSSHPRDIYMNTEAFF.

This clone was counted a single time. The chain carries TRBV4-2 and TRBJ2-1; D is unresolved. Germline CDR1 and CDR2: LGHNA and YNFKEQ. With 1 base removed from V and 4 bases from J, the gap between germline ends came to 11 bases. This CDR3 is 15 amino acids long. The CDR3 sequence: CASSQAPSIYNEQFF. The CDR3 DNA is TGTGCCAGCAGCCAAGCACCATCCATTTACAATGAGCAGTTCTTC.

The sample holds one count of this clone. This sequence joins TRBV30 and TRBJ2-7; tentatively, D is TRBD1 or TRBD2 (7 bases each). CDR1 and CDR2 (germline): GTSNPN, SVGIG (reference sequence). The CDR3 has 12 amino acids. Trimming left V 5 bases short and J 4 bases short, with 12 bases between. CDR3: CAWGRGHYEQYF. The CDR3 DNA reads as TGTGCCTGGGGGAGGGGGCATTACGAGCAGTACTTC.

In nucleotides, the CDR3 is TGCGCCAGCAGCTGGGGACAGGGAAGTGGCTACACCTTC. Translating it yields CASSWGQGSGYTF. The chain joins TRBV5-1 to TRBJ1-2; 9 bases line up with TRBD1. J gave up 7 bases and V 3 bases, and 4 bases lay outside the gene matches. Germline V gene data show CDR1 as SGHRS and CDR2 as YFSETQ. The CDR3 is 13 residues long.

This clone was counted a single time. This rearrangement joins TRBV5-1 to TRBJ1-4; D gene uncertain. CDR3 length: 14 amino acids. From germline, CDR1 is SGHRS and CDR2 YFSETQ. Trimming shortened V by 0 bases and J by 5 bases, and 8 bases separated the two germline ends. CDR3 in amino acids: CASSLGQKNEKLFF. In DNA, the CDR3 is TGCGCCAGCAGCTTGGGGCAGAAAAATGAAAAACTGTTTTTT.

V is TRBV6-1 and J is TRBJ2-7; D remains ambiguous. V lost 1 base and J 5 bases, leaving 9 bases between the germline ends. CDR1 is MNHNS and CDR2 is SASEGT in the germline V gene. The CDR3 is 13 residues long. The CDR3 is CASSEGSRNEQYF. For the CDR3, the DNA is TGTGCCAGCAGTGAAGGCTCCAGGAACGAGCAGTACTTC.

Here the CDR3 DNA reads TGTGCCAGCAGTGATGAAAGGTGGGACAGGGATCAGCCCCAGCATTTT. This encodes CASSDERWDRDQPQHF. The V call is TRBV6-1, the J call TRBJ1-5; the match to TRBD1 covers 9 bases. J lost 5 bases, V lost 3 bases, and 8 bases had no gene match. CDR1 and CDR2 (germline): MNHNS, SASEGT. CDR3 length: 16 residues.

This clone was found a few times. J is TRBJ1-5 and V is TRBV27; D may be TRBD1 (5 bases). The CDR3 has 15 residues. Deletions cut 1 base from V and 7 bases from J, with 14 bases between. Germline-derived CDR1 and CDR2 are MNHEY and SMNVEV (reference sequence). The CDR3 sequence: CASSLWATGGQPQHF. The CDR3 DNA is TGTGCCAGCAGTTTATGGGCCACAGGAGGGCAGCCCCAGCATTTT.

The chain is built from TRBV6-5 and TRBJ2-5, with 12 bases lining up with TRBD2. J lost 4 bases, V lost 4 bases, and 4 bases had no gene match. CDR1 is MNHEY, CDR2 SVGAGI, per germline. The CDR3 is 15 amino acids. The CDR3 spells CASSSLAGGRETQYF. The CDR3 coding sequence is TGTGCCAGCAGTTCACTAGCGGGGGGCAGAGAGACCCAGTACTTC.

This clone has a single count. V is TRBV1 and J is TRBJ2-1; the table gives TRBD2 as D, unverified against the DNA. TRBV1 is annotated as a pseudogene. The length of the CDR3 is 19 residues. The CDR3 region is CTSSQDKNRLAGGPDEQFF. The DNA for the CDR3 is TGCACCAGCAGCCAAGATAAAAATAGACTAGCGGGAGGGCCAGATGAGCAGTTCTTC.

The chain recombines TRBV27 with TRBJ1-5; 8 nucleotides line up with TRBD1. This CDR3 is 14 amino acids long. Germline V CDR1 and CDR2: MNHEY, SMNVEV (reference sequence). The J segment lost 2 bases and the V segment lost 6 bases, leaving 3 bases of the junction unmatched. The CDR3 sequence is CASRIQGGNQPQHF. CDR3 DNA sequence: TGTGCCAGCAGGATACAGGGGGGCAATCAGCCCCAGCATTTT.

This clone appeared a few times. This chain joins TRBV5-1 and TRBJ1-1; the D gene is possibly TRBD1 (6 bases). With 7 bases removed from V and 1 base from J, the gap between germline ends came to 20 bases. Germline values: CDR1 SGHRS, CDR2 YFSETQ. This CDR3 comprises 16 residues. In DNA form, the CDR3 reads TGCGCCAGCCGCGAGACAGGAGGGGGTAAGAACACTGAAGCTTTCTTT. Translating gives CASRETGGGKNTEAFF.

CDR3 sequence: CASSPGTASRGYTF. The CDR3 DNA reads as TGTGCCAGCAGCCCCGGGACAGCTTCTCGAGGCTACACCTTC. The rearrangement joins TRBV3-1 (or the pseudogene TRBV3-2) to TRBJ1-2; TRBD1 matches 7 bases. Germline values: CDR1 LGHDT, CDR2 YNNKEL (reference sequence). The CDR3 runs to 14 residues. With 4 bases clipped from V and 8 bases from J, the junction kept 10 bases outside the gene matches.

CDR3 sequence: CASSGKAIENTEAFF. The CDR3 DNA reads TGTGCCAGCAGTGGGAAGGCCATAGAGAACACTGAAGCTTTCTTT. The chain combines TRBV2 with TRBJ1-1; D ambiguous. This CDR3 is built from 15 residues. The ends were cut back, 4 bases at V and 1 base at J, with 13 bases in the middle. From germline, CDR1 is SNHLY and CDR2 FYNNEI.

V usage is TRBV18 and J usage is TRBJ2-7, with 10 bases identical to TRBD1. V lost 2 bases, J lost 2 bases, and 6 bases stayed unmatched. This CDR3 spans 16 amino acids. The V gene's germline CDR1 is KGHSH and CDR2 LQKENI. The CDR3 DNA reads TGTGCCAGCTCACCAGCGGGACAGGGGCGGGCCTACGAGCAGTACTTC. Protein product: CASSPAGQGRAYEQYF.

The chain combines TRBV25-1 with TRBJ2-4; D is perhaps TRBD1 or TRBD2 (6 bases each). Trimming removed 5 bases at V and 0 bases at J, with 14 bases between. The CDR3 runs 16 residues. Germline V gene sequence: CDR1 MGHDK, CDR2 SYGVNS. The CDR3, as DNA: TGTGCCAGCAGTCACTCGGGGGCCGTAGCCAAAAACATTCAGTACTTC. This translates into CASSHSGAVAKNIQYF.

The chain carries TRBV4-1 and TRBJ1-6; a weak D match, TRBD1 (6 bases). V lost 0 bases to trimming and J lost 7 bases, with 13 bases between them. Per germline, CDR1 MGHRA and CDR2 YSYEKL. The length of the CDR3 is 16 residues. The CDR3 reads CASSQDRQAPNSPLHF. CDR3 sequence (DNA): TGCGCCAGCAGCCAAGATCGACAGGCGCCCAATTCACCCCTCCACTTT.

The chain links TRBV7-9 to TRBJ1-1, with D unclear. The CDR3 is 14 residues long. CDR1 and CDR2 from the germline V gene are SEHNR and FQNEAQ (reference sequence). With 1 base removed from V and 1 base from J, the gap between germline ends came to 7 bases. CDR3 DNA sequence: TGTGCCAGCAGCTTAGTTGCAGGGAACACTGAAGCTTTCTTT. This gives the protein CASSLVAGNTEAFF.

The chain joins TRBV11-3 to TRBJ2-1; D gene unclear. Looked up from germline, CDR1 is SGHNT and CDR2 is YENEEA. V was trimmed by 1 base and J by 5 bases, leaving 12 bases between them. CDR3 size: 15 residues. In DNA form, the CDR3 reads TGTGCCAGCAGCTTAGGATTGGGCTACAACAATGAGCAGTTCTTC. Encoded protein: CASSLGLGYNNEQFF.